This entry concerns a single TCR beta chain. This sample was included in a study of shared clonotypes between healthy human individuals. TCRdb's table, derived via immunoSEQ multiplex PCR, lists solely in-frame clones and lacks some. The sample includes about 560,000 clones, about 80% of them seen just once. Trimming pared 2 bases from V and 8 bases from J, leaving 17 bases between. Germline V CDR1 and CDR2: MNHEY, SMNVEV (reference sequence). This CDR3 region has 15 residues. The sequence was obtained from a woman in her thirties or forties in good health. Some clones in this sample may be carry-over from other donors' samples. The sequenced material came from PBMCs. The rearrangement uses TRBV27 and TRBJ2-3; D is unresolved. DNA for the CDR3: TGTGCCAGCAGTTTAATGGCGGCGACGGCCAGTACGCAGTATTTT. Translated: CASSLMAATASTQYF.